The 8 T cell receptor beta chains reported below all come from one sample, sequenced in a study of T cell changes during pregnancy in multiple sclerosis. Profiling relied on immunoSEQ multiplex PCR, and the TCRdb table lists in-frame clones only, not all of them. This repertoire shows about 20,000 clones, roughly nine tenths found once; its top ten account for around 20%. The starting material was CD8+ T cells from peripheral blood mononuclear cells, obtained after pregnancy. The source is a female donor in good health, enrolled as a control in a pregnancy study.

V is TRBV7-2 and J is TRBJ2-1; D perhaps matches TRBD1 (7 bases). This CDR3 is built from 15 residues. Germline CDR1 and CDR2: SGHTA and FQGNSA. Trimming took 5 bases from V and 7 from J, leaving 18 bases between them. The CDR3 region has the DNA TGTGCCAGCAGCCCAATGGAGGGGGCGAGAAATGAGCAGTTCTTC. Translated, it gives CASSPMEGARNEQFF.

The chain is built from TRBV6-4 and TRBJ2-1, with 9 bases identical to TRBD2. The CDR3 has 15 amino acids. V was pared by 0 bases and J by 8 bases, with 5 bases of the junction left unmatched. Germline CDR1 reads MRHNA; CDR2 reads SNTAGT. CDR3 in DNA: TGTGCCAGCAGTGACTCGGCGGGGGGGGTCGATGAGCAGTTCTTC. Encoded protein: CASSDSAGGVDEQFF.

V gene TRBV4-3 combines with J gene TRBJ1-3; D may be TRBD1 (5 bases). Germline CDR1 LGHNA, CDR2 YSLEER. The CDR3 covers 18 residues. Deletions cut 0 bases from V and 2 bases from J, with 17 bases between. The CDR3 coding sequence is TGCGCCAGCAGCCAAGATGCGGGACGGCCGGGGCCTGGAAACACCATATATTTT. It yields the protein CASSQDAGRPGPGNTIYF.

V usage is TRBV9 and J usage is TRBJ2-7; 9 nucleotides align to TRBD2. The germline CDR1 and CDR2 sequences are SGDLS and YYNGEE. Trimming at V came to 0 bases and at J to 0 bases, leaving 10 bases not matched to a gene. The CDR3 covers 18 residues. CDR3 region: CASSVEPLGGLASYEQYF. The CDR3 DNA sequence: TGTGCCAGCAGCGTAGAACCCCTGGGGGGACTAGCCTCCTACGAGCAGTACTTC.

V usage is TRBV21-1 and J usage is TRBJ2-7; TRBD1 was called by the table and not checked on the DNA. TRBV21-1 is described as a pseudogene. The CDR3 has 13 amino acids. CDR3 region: CASTSRQGNEQYF. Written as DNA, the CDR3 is TGTGCCAGCACCTCTCGACAGGGAAACGAGCAGTACTTC.

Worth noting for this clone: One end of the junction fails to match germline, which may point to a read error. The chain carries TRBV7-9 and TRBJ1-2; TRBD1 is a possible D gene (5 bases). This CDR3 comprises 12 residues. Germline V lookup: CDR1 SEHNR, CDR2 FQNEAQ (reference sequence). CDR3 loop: CASSLASRTPFF. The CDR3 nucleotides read TGTGCCAGCAGCTTAGCGTCGAGGACACCCTTCTTC.

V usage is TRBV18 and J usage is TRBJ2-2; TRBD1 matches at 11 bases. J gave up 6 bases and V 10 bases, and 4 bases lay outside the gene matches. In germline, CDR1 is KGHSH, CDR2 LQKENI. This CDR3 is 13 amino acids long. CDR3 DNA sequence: TGTGCCACCCCGGGACAGGGGGCCGGGGAGCTGTTTTTT. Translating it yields CATPGQGAGELFF.

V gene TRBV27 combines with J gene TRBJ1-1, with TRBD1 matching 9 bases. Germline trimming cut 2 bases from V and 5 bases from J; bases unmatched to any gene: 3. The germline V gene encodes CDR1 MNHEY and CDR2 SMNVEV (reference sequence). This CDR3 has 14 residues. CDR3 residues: CASSLETGGTEAFF. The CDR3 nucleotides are TGTGCCAGCAGTTTAGAGACAGGGGGTACTGAAGCTTTCTTT.